These 5 T cell receptor beta chains originate from one sample sequenced in a study of blood T cells in healthy people across ages. It was with a sample-barcoded 5' primer and a J-beta primer mix that a second PCR of roughly 7 to 12 cycles was run. TCRdb itself ran the 5' RACE reads through MiXCR, one entry per CDR3 protein. The sample shows approximately 820,000 distinct CDR3 sequences, 40% to 50% of them seen only once. The sequenced material came from blood. All receptors derive from a man aged 60 to 69 in good health.

This clonotype has a handful of counts. CDR3 nucleotide sequence: TGTGCCAGCACAAGCTATCCAGGGGGAATGTTTGGCTACACCTTC. Amino acid sequence: CASTSYPGGMFGYTF. The V call is TRBV6-5, the J call TRBJ1-2, with 7 positions matching TRBD1. The CDR3 totals 15 residues. CDR1 is MNHEY, CDR2 SVGAGI, per germline. The V and J ends lost 7 bases and 7 bases, in that order; junction bases with no gene match: 15.

This clonotype has a count of ten or more. V is TRBV5-1 and J is TRBJ2-3; the D gene could be TRBD1 or TRBD2 (5 bases each). The germline V gene has CDR1 SGHRS and CDR2 YFSETQ. V dropped 4 bases and J dropped 5 bases, with 14 bases sitting between them. The CDR3 contains 14 residues. CDR3 in amino acids: CASSTGTSQDTQYF. CDR3 sequence (DNA): TGCGCCAGCAGCACCGGGACCTCCCAAGATACGCAGTATTTT.

This clonotype was counted between two and nine times. The J gene is TRBJ2-6, the V gene TRBV7-9; D is possibly TRBD1 (6 bases). Germline V gene lookup returns CDR1 SEHNR and CDR2 FQNEAQ (reference sequence). This CDR3 is 16 amino acids long. Trimming stripped 3 bases from V and 0 bases from J, with 9 bases between. The CDR3 sequence: CASSLGTFSGANVLTF. The CDR3 nucleotides read TGTGCCAGCAGCTTGGGGACATTCTCTGGGGCCAACGTCCTGACTTTC.

There are a few counts of this clonotype. The V call is TRBV3-1, the J call TRBJ2-4; D is unclear. The CDR3 spans 14 residues. CDR1 LGHDT and CDR2 YNNKEL come from the germline V gene (reference sequence). V gave up 2 bases and J gave up 0 bases, with 5 bases separating them. Written as DNA, the CDR3 is TGTGCCAGCAGCCAATTCATAGCCAAAAACATTCAGTACTTC. Protein product: CASSQFIAKNIQYF. The full variable domain, completed using reference TRBV3-1 and TRBJ2-4, is DTAVSQTPKYLVTQMGNDKSIKCEQNLGHDTMYWYKQDSKKFLKIMFSYNNKELIINETVPNRFSPKSPDKAHLNLHINSLELGDSAVYFCASSQFIAKNIQYFGAGTRLSVL.

The chain joins TRBV6-6 to TRBJ1-5; tentatively, D is TRBD1 (6 bases). V was clipped by 2 bases and J by 4 bases, with 12 bases between them. CDR1 MNHNY and CDR2 SVGAGI come from the germline V gene (reference sequence). The CDR3 contains 15 residues. This chain's CDR3 is CASSYDRQYNQPQHF. DNA of the CDR3: TGTGCCAGCAGTTACGACAGGCAATATAATCAGCCCCAGCATTTT.